The next 6 T cell receptor beta chains were all read from a single sample in a study of post-analysis software for immune sequencing data. Study findings and constraints: Controls showed lower frequencies than patients for roughly five TRBV segments, and TRBV5-6, TRBV5-1 and TRBV20-1 were among these.

What these receptors recognize is not known. Built from TCR beta cDNA, the libraries had unique molecular identifiers in them. TCRdb redid the calling of the PCR reads with MiXCR, one entry per CDR3 protein. This table holds hundreds of thousands of distinct CDR3 sequences, 40% to 55% found once. What was sequenced was blood. The source of these receptors is a girl aged 5-17 years with multiple sclerosis.

V and J are TRBV7-8 and TRBJ2-1, with TRBD2 identical over 8 bases. After removal of 3 bases from V and 5 bases from J, the junction contained 3 bases not matched to a gene. This CDR3 comprises 14 residues. The V gene's germline CDR1 is SGHVS and CDR2 FQNEAQ. CDR3 coding DNA: TGTGCCAGCAGCTTTAGCGGGACTAACAATGAGCAGTTCTTC. Translating gives CASSFSGTNNEQFF. Supplemented by reference TRBV7-8 and TRBJ2-1, the full variable domain reads GAGVSQSPRYKVAKRGQDVALRCDPISGHVSLFWYQQALGQGPEFLTYFQNEAQLDKSGLPSDRFFAERPEGSVSTLKIQRTQQEDSAVYLCASSFSGTNNEQFFGPGTRLTVL.

The V call is TRBV7-9, the J call TRBJ1-2; D uncertain. Per germline, CDR1 SEHNR and CDR2 FQNEAQ (reference sequence). V lost 1 base to trimming and J lost 3 bases, with 9 bases between them. The CDR3 consists of 14 residues. The CDR3 is CASSLGQVDYGYTF. The CDR3, as DNA: TGTGCCAGCAGCTTAGGACAAGTGGACTATGGCTACACCTTC.

The count of this clonotype is one. V usage is TRBV5-5 and J usage is TRBJ1-5; possible D gene TRBD1, 6 bases. Germline V CDR1 and CDR2: SGHKS, YYEKEE (reference sequence). CDR3 length: 17 residues. The germline V and J ends were trimmed by 4 bases and 0 bases, with 17 bases remaining between them. Written as DNA, the CDR3 is TGTGCCAGCAGCCTCACCCCCGGACAGTATAGCAATCAGCCCCAGCATTTT. Translated, it gives CASSLTPGQYSNQPQHF.

The chain joins TRBV7-9 to TRBJ2-7; a possible D gene is TRBD2 (6 bases). Germline CDR1 reads SEHNR; CDR2 reads FQNEAQ (reference sequence). Trimming took off 5 bases at V and 6 bases at J, with 20 bases between the two ends. The CDR3 is made up of 15 amino acids. Written as DNA, the CDR3 is TGTGCCAGCAGCCCAGGAAGGCTAGCGTCGGGCGAGCAGTACTTC. It is translated as CASSPGRLASGEQYF.

This clonotype was found a few times. The V call is TRBV20-1, the J call TRBJ2-3; 8 positions match TRBD2. The CDR3 has 15 amino acids. Germline-derived CDR1 and CDR2 are DFQATT and SNEGSKA (reference sequence). Trimming removed 2 bases from V and 2 bases from J; junction bases left unmatched: 6. CDR3 DNA sequence: TGCAGTGCTAGACGCCCGGGAGGGTTCACAGATACGCAGTATTTT. Amino acids: CSARRPGGFTDTQYF.

This clonotype was counted only a few times. The chain links TRBV6-6 to TRBJ2-7; 9 bases map to TRBD1. V trimming: 2 bases; J trimming: 1 base; junction bases outside the gene matches: 6. Germline-derived CDR1 and CDR2 are MNHNY and SVGAGI (reference sequence). This CDR3 region has 16 residues. DNA of the CDR3: TGTGCCAGCAGTTACGCGCCGGGACAGGGATCCTACGAGCAGTACTTC. Encoded protein: CASSYAPGQGSYEQYF.